These 32 T cell receptor beta chains came from one sample sequenced in a study of T-cell memory formation after mild COVID-19. TCRdb analysed the 5' RACE reads with MiXCR anew, one entry per CDR3 protein. This sample has roughly 380,000 distinct CDR3 sequences, with approximately 29% found just once. The material sequenced was PBMCs or a T cell subset sorted from them (not recorded which). The receptors here all came from an adult woman who had mild COVID-19 (a few samples of this study predate the infection). Cell type and time point are not known.

Only a few counts were recorded for this clonotype. The chain links TRBV24-1 to TRBJ2-1; the match to TRBD2 covers 8 bases. Trimming at V came to 9 bases and at J to 0 bases, leaving 6 bases not matched to a gene. Germline assignment: CDR1 KGHDR and CDR2 SFDVKD. This CDR3 spans 15 amino acids. CDR3 protein: CATHPGGGSYNEQFF. CDR3 sequence (DNA): TGTGCCACCCACCCGGGAGGGGGCTCCTACAATGAGCAGTTCTTC.

The V call is TRBV7-3, the J call TRBJ2-1; 11 nucleotides agree with TRBD2. CDR3 length equals 16 residues. The ends lost 1 base at V and 5 bases at J; junction bases unmatched: 4. Germline values: CDR1 SGHTA, CDR2 FQGTGA. Written as DNA, the CDR3 is TGTGCCAGCAGCTTAAGACTAGCGGGATCCCACAATGAGCAGTTCTTC. Protein sequence: CASSLRLAGSHNEQFF.

The genes are TRBV7-2 and TRBJ2-7; 10 bases line up with TRBD1. V lost 5 bases to trimming and J lost 7 bases; unmatched junction nucleotides: 14. The CDR3 contains 16 residues. Germline V lookup: CDR1 SGHTA, CDR2 FQGNSA. This CDR3 is CASSRDRGPIGWEQYF. DNA for the CDR3: TGTGCCAGCAGCCGGGACAGGGGCCCAATTGGTTGGGAGCAGTACTTC.

The chain joins TRBV29-1 to TRBJ2-1; a weak D match, TRBD2 (5 bases). CDR3 length equals 15 residues. The V gene lost 1 base and the J gene lost 8 bases, with 18 bases spanning the gap. Germline assignment: CDR1 SQVTM and CDR2 ANQGSEA. The CDR3 loop is CSVEAPGSRYDEQFF. In DNA form, the CDR3 reads TGCAGCGTTGAAGCCCCGGGGTCCCGGTACGATGAGCAGTTCTTC.

The rearrangement uses TRBV19 and TRBJ1-6; D ambiguous. V lost 7 bases to trimming and J lost 9 bases, with 10 bases between them. Germline V gives CDR1 LNHDA, CDR2 SQIVND (reference sequence). The CDR3 is made up of 12 amino acids. The CDR3 nucleotides are TGTGCCAGTAATGACAAGGTTTCACCCCTCCACTTT. Encoded protein: CASNDKVSPLHF. The full variable domain, completed using reference TRBV19 and TRBJ1-6, is DGGITQSPKYLFRKEGQNVTLSCEQNLNHDAMYWYRQDPGQGLRLIYYSQIVNDFQKGDIAEGYSVSREKKESFPLTVTSAQKNPTAFYLCASNDKVSPLHFGNGTRLTVT.

The V gene is TRBV9, the J gene TRBJ2-3; possible D gene TRBD2, 7 bases. Per germline, CDR1 SGDLS and CDR2 YYNGEE. The CDR3 length is 16 residues. Trimming cost V 0 bases and J 0 bases, with 11 bases left between them. This CDR3 reads CASSVGAGASTDTQYF. CDR3 DNA: TGTGCCAGCAGCGTAGGTGCGGGGGCAAGCACAGATACGCAGTATTTT.

This clonotype was counted only a few times. The rearrangement links TRBV15 to TRBJ1-5; TRBD1 might be the D (5 bases). The V gene's germline CDR1 is LNHNV and CDR2 YYDKDF (reference sequence). CDR3 size: 15 residues. Trimming cost V 3 bases and J 5 bases, with 14 bases left between them. Here the CDR3 reads CATSSAGARDQPQHF. The CDR3 DNA reads as TGTGCCACCAGCAGCGCTGGGGCGCGGGATCAGCCCCAGCATTTT.

This clonotype was observed a few times. The V call is TRBV21-1, the J call TRBJ2-7; the table's D gene call, TRBD2, was not cross checked with the DNA. TRBV21-1 is given as a pseudogene. The CDR3 has 16 amino acids. The CDR3 loop reads CASSKVAGLALYEQYF. CDR3 bases: TGTGCCAGCAGCAAAGTGGCGGGACTAGCGTTATACGAGCAGTACTTC.

V and J are TRBV24-1 and TRBJ1-5; 8 nucleotides align to TRBD1. In germline, CDR1 is KGHDR, CDR2 SFDVKD. The CDR3 totals 19 residues. After removal of 0 bases from V and 3 bases from J, the junction contained 12 bases not matched to a gene. The CDR3 here is CATSDLTRREDRVNQPQHF. DNA of the CDR3: TGTGCCACCAGTGATTTGACGCGACGAGAGGACAGGGTCAATCAGCCCCAGCATTTT.

J is TRBJ2-2 and V is TRBV24-1; 7 bases match TRBD1. Per the germline V gene, CDR1 is KGHDR and CDR2 is SFDVKD. The CDR3 spans 16 residues. J gave up 4 bases and V 4 bases, and 8 bases lay outside the gene matches. DNA of the CDR3: TGTGCCACCAGTGACCACCAGACAGGGCTCACCGGGGAGCTGTTTTTT. Its protein is CATSDHQTGLTGELFF.

This chain connects TRBV6-6 to TRBJ1-5; D call uncertain. V was trimmed by 6 bases and J by 3 bases, leaving 12 bases between them. This CDR3 is built from 14 residues. Germline V gives CDR1 MNHNY, CDR2 SVGAGI (reference sequence). The DNA for the CDR3 is TGTGCCAGCAGCCACCCAACCCCCAATCAGCCCCAGCATTTT. It specifies CASSHPTPNQPQHF.

The CDR3 loop reads CASSEAVGRETEAFF. The CDR3 nucleotides read TGCGCCAGCAGCGAAGCCGTGGGGAGGGAGACTGAAGCTTTCTTT. The chain joins TRBV5-1 to TRBJ1-1; D uncertain. Germline V gene lookup returns CDR1 SGHRS and CDR2 YFSETQ. The CDR3 contains 15 residues. V gave up 4 bases and J gave up 5 bases, with 18 bases separating them.

This clonotype was observed a handful of times. The chain is built from TRBV11-3 and TRBJ2-3, with 10 nucleotides matching TRBD2. The CDR3 contains 16 residues. The germline V gene has CDR1 SGHNT and CDR2 YENEEA. V shed 5 bases, J shed 2 bases, and the junction held 7 bases outside the gene matches. Here the CDR3 DNA reads TGTGCCAGCAGCCATTCTAGCGGGGGATCCACAGATACGCAGTATTTT. Encoded protein: CASSHSSGGSTDTQYF.

J is TRBJ2-7 and V is TRBV27; 7 bases align to TRBD2. J was trimmed by 1 base and V by 10 bases; bases with no gene match: 13. Germline loops: CDR1 MNHEY, CDR2 SMNVEV (reference sequence). This CDR3 comprises 15 residues. Here the CDR3 DNA reads TGTGCCACCCAGTTTAGGGTCGGGGGGTCCTACGAGCAGTACTTC. It translates to CATQFRVGGSYEQYF.

V gene TRBV18 combines with J gene TRBJ2-1, with D maybe TRBD1 (6 bases). Trimming shortened V by 6 bases and J by 12 bases, and 18 bases separated the two germline ends. In germline, CDR1 is KGHSH, CDR2 LQKENI. The CDR3 is made up of 13 amino acids. The CDR3 here is CASSEYREGGQFF. CDR3 nucleotide sequence: TGTGCCAGCTCGGAATACAGGGAAGGTGGGCAGTTCTTC.

This chain links TRBV11-3 with TRBJ1-3; a weak D match, TRBD1 (5 bases). CDR1 is SGHNT, CDR2 YENEEA, per germline. The CDR3 has 13 amino acids. Trimming left V 6 bases short and J 3 bases short, with 9 bases between. In DNA, the CDR3 is TGTGCCAGCAGATCACAGGTTGGAAACACCATATATTTT. It translates to CASRSQVGNTIYF.

This rearrangement joins TRBV12-3 or TRBV12-4 to TRBJ2-1; the D is unclear. The CDR3 loop spans 17 amino acids. Trimming shortened V by 1 base and J by 7 bases, and 20 bases separated the two germline ends. The CDR3 coding sequence is TGTGCCAGCAGTTTAGAAGCCTCGCGCGGACCGTATAATGAGCAGTTCTTC. Protein sequence: CASSLEASRGPYNEQFF.

The chain employs TRBV7-6 and TRBJ2-1, with D maybe TRBD1 (7 bases). The CDR3 consists of 14 residues. Germline CDR1 reads SGHVS; CDR2 reads FNYEAQ. V was pared by 5 bases and J by 9 bases, with 17 bases between. For the CDR3, the DNA is TGTGCCAGCAGCGCCCCAGGGGGGTTGAGTGAGCAGTTCTTC. Translated: CASSAPGGLSEQFF. Full variable domain (outside the CDR3, taken from reference TRBV7-6 and TRBJ2-1): GAGVSQSPRYKVTKRGQDVALRCDPISGHVSLYWYRQALGQGPEFLTYFNYEAQQDKSGLPNDRFSAERPEGSISTLTIQRTEQRDSAMYRCASSAPGGLSEQFFGPGTRLTVL.

The chain uses TRBV4-1 and TRBJ1-3; 7 bases align to TRBD1. This CDR3 is built from 16 residues. V shed 0 bases and J 8 bases; nucleotides not matched to a gene: 10. Germline CDR1 MGHRA, CDR2 YSYEKL. CDR3 DNA sequence: TGCGCCAGCAGCCAAGAGGGGACAGCCGGCTTCGACACCATATATTTT. Amino acid sequence: CASSQEGTAGFDTIYF.

The chain couples TRBV2 to TRBJ2-1; 9 bases map to TRBD2. The length of the CDR3 is 16 residues. V lost 4 bases to trimming and J lost 3 bases; unmatched junction nucleotides: 7. Germline V CDR1 and CDR2: SNHLY, FYNNEI. DNA of the CDR3: TGTGCCAGCAGTGGGAAAGCGGGGGGTGACTACAATGAGCAGTTCTTC. Translating it yields CASSGKAGGDYNEQFF.

The chain joins TRBV12-3 or TRBV12-4 to TRBJ2-4, with D unresolved. The CDR3 contains 11 residues. The V end was cut by 8 bases, the J end by 9 bases, with 11 bases between. The DNA for the CDR3 is TGTGCCAGCGCTACGTCGAGCATTCAGTACTTC. This gives the protein CASATSSIQYF.

This clonotype came up many times. The chain couples TRBV29-1 to TRBJ2-1; perhaps TRBD1 as D (5 bases). CDR3 length: 13 residues. Trimming shortened V by 8 bases and J by 9 bases, and 20 bases separated the two germline ends. CDR1 is SQVTM, CDR2 ANQGSEA, per germline. The CDR3 loop reads CSTRAQGSSEQFF. The CDR3 DNA sequence: TGCAGCACAAGAGCCCAGGGATCCAGTGAGCAGTTCTTC.

The V and J genes are TRBV7-9 and TRBJ2-7; 9 nucleotides match TRBD2. The germline V gene has CDR1 SEHNR and CDR2 FQNEAQ (reference sequence). The junction had 6 bases not matched to a gene; V was cut back by 8 bases and J by 4 bases. The CDR3 is 13 residues long. The CDR3 bases are TGTGCCAGCCGACGGCGGGAGGGATACGAGCAGTACTTC. Translation: CASRRREGYEQYF. The full variable domain, with the rest looked up from reference TRBV7-9 and TRBJ2-7, is DTGVSQNPRHKITKRGQNVTFRCDPISEHNRLYWYRQTLGQGPEFLTYFQNEAQLEKSRLLSDRFSAERPKGSFSTLEIQRTEQGDSAMYLCASRRREGYEQYFGPGTRLTVT.

The chain combines TRBV28 with TRBJ1-1, with a weak D call TRBD1 (6 bases). Trimming stripped 8 bases from V and 6 bases from J, with 13 bases between. The CDR3 consists of 12 residues. Germline lookup yields CDR1 MDHEN and CDR2 SYDVKM. The CDR3: CASSLGGSEAFF. The DNA of the CDR3 is TGTGCCAGCTCCCTGGGGGGCTCTGAAGCTTTCTTT.

The chain carries TRBV12-3 or TRBV12-4 and TRBJ1-1; D is unresolved. V dropped 2 bases and J dropped 1 base, with 17 bases sitting between them. The CDR3 is 17 amino acids. This CDR3 is CASSLWQAPDTNTEAFF. The CDR3 DNA is TGTGCCAGCAGTTTATGGCAGGCCCCAGATACGAACACTGAAGCTTTCTTT.

This clonotype was counted a few times. The chain uses TRBV7-2 and TRBJ2-3; D might be TRBD2 (6 bases). CDR1 is SGHTA, CDR2 FQGNSA, per germline. This CDR3 has 14 residues. V was shortened by 2 bases and J by 5 bases, with 11 bases between the two germline ends. The CDR3 nucleotides are TGTGCCAGCAGCTTACGGAGGGCCAAAGATACGCAGTATTTT. It specifies CASSLRRAKDTQYF.

The rearrangement uses TRBV4-3 and TRBJ2-6, with a possible D match to TRBD1 (6 bases). The CDR3 length is 21 residues. Trimming removed 0 bases at V and 0 bases at J, with 21 bases between. Per the germline V gene, CDR1 is LGHNA and CDR2 is YSLEER. CDR3 nucleotides: TGCGCCAGCAGCCAAGAGTCCACGGGACATCGGGGACCCTCTGGGGCCAACGTCCTGACTTTC. Its translation is CASSQESTGHRGPSGANVLTF.

This chain uses TRBV30 with TRBJ2-7; tentative D call: TRBD1 (6 bases). The ends were cut back, 5 bases at V and 5 bases at J, with 7 bases in the middle. CDR1 is GTSNPN, CDR2 SVGIG, per germline (reference sequence). This CDR3 has 10 residues. The CDR3 here is CAWGQNEQYF. In DNA form, the CDR3 reads TGTGCCTGGGGACAGAACGAGCAGTACTTC.

The rearrangement uses TRBV7-6 and TRBJ2-2, with unresolved D. Looked up from germline, CDR1 is SGHVS and CDR2 is FNYEAQ. Trimming pared 5 bases from V and 5 bases from J, leaving 21 bases between. The CDR3 totals 17 residues. CDR3 DNA: TGTGCCAGCAGCCCCAATGAGGTTGAAATGATTACCGGGGAGCTGTTTTTT. This sequence encodes CASSPNEVEMITGELFF. Full variable domain (missing parts from reference TRBV7-6 and TRBJ2-2): GAGVSQSPRYKVTKRGQDVALRCDPISGHVSLYWYRQALGQGPEFLTYFNYEAQQDKSGLPNDRFSAERPEGSISTLTIQRTEQRDSAMYRCASSPNEVEMITGELFFGEGSRLTVL.

The chain carries TRBV12-3 or TRBV12-4 and TRBJ2-3, with D unresolved. The CDR3 runs to 13 residues. Trimming pared 6 bases from V and 3 bases from J, leaving 10 bases between. The DNA of the CDR3 is TGTGCCAGCAGATGGGCCGGGACAGATACGCAGTATTTT. Translating it yields CASRWAGTDTQYF.

The chain is built from TRBV6-5 and TRBJ2-3; D not certain. Germline V gene data show CDR1 as MNHEY and CDR2 as SVGAGI. Trimming stripped 5 bases from V and 1 base from J, with 10 bases between. This CDR3 is built from 14 residues. The DNA of the CDR3 is TGTGCCAGCAGTACCCAAGTGGGCACAGATACGCAGTATTTT. Amino acid sequence: CASSTQVGTDTQYF.

In its sample, this clonotype was seen a few times. The V gene is TRBV7-2, the J gene TRBJ2-7, with TRBD2 as a possible D gene (5 bases). The CDR3 extends over 15 amino acids. The V gene's germline CDR1 is SGHTA and CDR2 FQGNSA. Trimming stripped 5 bases from V and 0 bases from J, with 14 bases between. CDR3 in DNA: TGTGCCAGCAGCCCCCTGATAAGCGGCTCCTACGAGCAGTACTTC. It translates to CASSPLISGSYEQYF.